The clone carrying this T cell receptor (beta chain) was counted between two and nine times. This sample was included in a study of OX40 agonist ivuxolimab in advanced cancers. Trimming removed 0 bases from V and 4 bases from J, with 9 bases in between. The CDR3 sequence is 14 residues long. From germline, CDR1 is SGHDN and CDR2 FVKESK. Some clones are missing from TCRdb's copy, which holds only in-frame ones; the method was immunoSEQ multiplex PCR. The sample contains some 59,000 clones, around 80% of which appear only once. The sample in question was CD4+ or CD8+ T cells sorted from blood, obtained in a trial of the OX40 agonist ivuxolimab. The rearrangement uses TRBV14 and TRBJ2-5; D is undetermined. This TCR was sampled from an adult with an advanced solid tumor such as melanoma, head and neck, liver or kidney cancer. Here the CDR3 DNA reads TGTGCCAGCAGCCAAGAGCTGAGAGCAGAGACCCAGTACTTC. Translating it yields CASSQELRAETQYF.